This TCR beta chain was sequenced during a study of blood T cells in healthy people across ages. Primed by a sample-barcoded 5' primer and a J-beta primer mix, a second PCR proceeded for 7 to 11 cycles. Every cDNA molecule carried a tag from a template-switch adaptor bearing 12 random nucleotides. From the 5' RACE reads, TCRdb called clonotypes with MiXCR, one entry per CDR3 protein. Of approximately 600,000 distinct CDR3 sequences in the sample, approximately 50% were seen once. The CDR3 loop spans 16 amino acids. V was trimmed by 4 bases and J by 0 bases, leaving 16 bases between them. This receptor was obtained from a man in his sixties in good health. The chain links TRBV12-3 or TRBV12-4 to TRBJ2-7, with unresolved D. The sample consisted of blood. The CDR3 sequence is CASSSRVGFSSYEQYF. The DNA of the CDR3 is TGTGCCAGCAGTTCCCGAGTGGGGTTTAGCTCCTACGAGCAGTACTTC.